The TCR beta chain described here comes from a study of blood T cell repertoires in COVID-19 (TCRdb year 2020). Notes on the research overall: Collaborator samples came from the United States, Italy and Spain and covered acute and convalescent phases of COVID-19. The dataset comprised deeply sampled blood TCRbeta repertoires from subjects exposed to, actively infected with, or recovered from COVID-19. The sample metadata nearly always contained a de-identified subject ID, COVID-19 status, age in years and sex. The prospective study material was composed of cDNA or gDNA derived from T cells, B-cell-depleted T cells, or PBMCs. Where available, HLA class I and class II types were taken from metadata supplied by the sample provider and were not determined by assay-based typing. The samples were drawn from the first 160 participants of the ongoing ImmuneRACE study and from 950 to 1,500 subjects provided by 6 global collaborators. The repertoires were made available in a free public database intended to serve as a resource for research on the immune response to SARS-CoV-2. Results and caveats for the whole study, not just this receptor: Clinical and demographic metadata were provided uncurated, with the amount varying by source and participant.

As encoded in the germline V gene, CDR1 is SGHRS while CDR2 is YFSETQ. Trimming removed 5 bases from V and 3 bases from J; the gene matches leave 6 bases unexplained. The CDR3 starts with the cysteine, ends with the phenylalanine, and has 14 residues. The read is trimmed to its CDR3 DNA, 42 bases read in frame from base 1. Collaborating institutions collected whole blood in K2EDTA tubes following their own protocols. For TCRbeta analysis, collaborators shipped samples in one of three forms: frozen whole blood, isolated PBMCs, or DNA extracted from either of those sample types. The immunoSEQ Assay, a bias-controlled multiplex PCR, was used to amplify TCRbeta CDR3 regions from genomic DNA. Turning to the authors' computational methods: Within the assay, amplification of reference gene primers was used to estimate how many nucleated cells each sample contained. To quantify the absolute abundance of each unique TCRbeta CDR3 rearrangement, sequence reads were collapsed and filtered. Productive Simpson clonality was computed per sample as the square root of Simpson's diversity index over productive rearrangements. The table was pulled from immuneACCESS by TCRdb, which kept in-frame rearrangements only. Such tables lose some clones; where checked, under half of the loss comes from unresolved V genes, and the rest has no known cause. V, J and clone size are taken as reported in that table, and D and trimming were inferred from the DNA itself. In this sample the table shows about 300,000 clones, approximately 85% of which occur a single time. The ten largest clones take up about 1.7% of the sample.

A remark on this clone: The antigen it recognizes is unknown. Base qualities are missing; no much larger clone stands one base away.

The receptor chain draws on TRBV5-1 and TRBJ2-3, and 7 bases in between align with TRBD2. Sequenced input: peripheral blood. This receptor was obtained from a woman aged 50 to 60 with acute or convalescent COVID-19. The CDR3 has the sequence CASRAGVGTDTQYF. The sequenced DNA: TGCGCCAGCAGGGCGGGAGTCGGGACAGATACGCAGTATTTT.